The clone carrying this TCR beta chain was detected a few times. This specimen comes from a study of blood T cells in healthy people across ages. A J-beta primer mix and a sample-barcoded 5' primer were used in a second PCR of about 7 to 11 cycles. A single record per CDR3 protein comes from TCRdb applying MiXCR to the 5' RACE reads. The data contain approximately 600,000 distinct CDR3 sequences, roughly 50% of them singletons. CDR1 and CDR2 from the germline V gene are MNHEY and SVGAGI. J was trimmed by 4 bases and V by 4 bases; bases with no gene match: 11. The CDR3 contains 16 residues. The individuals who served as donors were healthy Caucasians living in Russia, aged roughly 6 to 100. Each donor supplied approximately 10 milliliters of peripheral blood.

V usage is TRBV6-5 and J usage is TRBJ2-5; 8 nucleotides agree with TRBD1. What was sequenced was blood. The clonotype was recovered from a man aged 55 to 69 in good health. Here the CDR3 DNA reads TGTGCCAGCAGTTCGAGGGAGGAAGGACAGGGAGAGACCCAGTACTTC. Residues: CASSSREEGQGETQYF.